Presented here are 7 T cell receptor beta chains from one specimen sequenced in a study of shared clonotypes between healthy human individuals. The data were produced by immunoSEQ multiplex PCR, yet TCRdb's version contains in-frame clones alone and is incomplete. The data hold approximately 1,500,000 clones, with approximately 98% observed a single time. The sample consisted of naive CD4+ T cells sorted from blood. The sample's subset: CD45RA+ positively selected. The receptors stem from a man aged 25 to 45 in good health.

The CDR3 DNA is TGCGCCAGCAGCTTTTACGACAGAGACACCGGGGAGCTGTTTTTT. Its translation is CASSFYDRDTGELFF. The chain is built from TRBV5-1 and TRBJ2-2, with D perhaps matching TRBD1 (5 bases). CDR1 and CDR2 from the germline V gene are SGHRS and YFSETQ. This CDR3 region has 15 residues. Between the trimmed V and J ends, which lost 2 bases and 3 bases, there was a span of 11 bases.

This chain links TRBV5-1 with TRBJ2-3; TRBD2 agrees at 12 bases. This CDR3 has 17 amino acids. The ends lost 3 bases at V and 2 bases at J; junction bases unmatched: 7. Germline CDR1 SGHRS, CDR2 YFSETQ. CDR3 protein: CASSWTPSGGDTDTQYF. As DNA, the CDR3 is TGCGCCAGCAGCTGGACCCCTAGCGGGGGGGACACAGATACGCAGTATTTT.

This clone was observed a single time. This chain uses TRBV7-6 with TRBJ1-1, with D possibly TRBD1 on 5 matching bases. Trimming took off 5 bases at V and 7 bases at J, with 20 bases between the two ends. Germline assignment: CDR1 SGHVS and CDR2 FNYEAQ. The CDR3 is 15 residues long. CDR3 coding DNA: TGTGCCAGCAGCACCGGGACCCCCGGTATTAGTGAAGCTTTCTTT. It specifies CASSTGTPGISEAFF.

The chain uses TRBV7-2 and TRBJ2-2; D is unresolved. The CDR3 extends over 15 amino acids. Germline CDR1 SGHTA, CDR2 FQGNSA. V was shortened by 6 bases and J by 0 bases, with 11 bases between the two germline ends. The CDR3 spells CASSRSNANTGELFF. DNA for the CDR3: TGTGCCAGCAGTCGGAGTAACGCGAACACCGGGGAGCTGTTTTTT.

The chain employs TRBV2 and TRBJ1-1; the match to TRBD1 covers 7 bases. V gave up 3 bases and J gave up 10 bases; unmatched junction bases: 14. The CDR3 length is 15 residues. The germline V gene encodes CDR1 SNHLY and CDR2 FYNNEI. Written as DNA, the CDR3 is TGTGCCAGCAGTGATGGTCGGACAGGACTTACCGGAGCTTTCTTT. Protein product: CASSDGRTGLTGAFF. Using reference TRBV2 and TRBJ1-1 for the parts outside the CDR3, the full variable domain is EPEVTQTPSHQVTQMGQEVILRCVPISNHLYFYWYRQILGQKVEFLVSFYNNEISEKSEIFDDQFSVERPDGSNFTLKIRSTKLEDSAMYFCASSDGRTGLTGAFFGQGTRLTVV.

The V and J genes are TRBV6-1 and TRBJ1-5; 9 positions agree with TRBD1. The ends lost 4 bases at V and 0 bases at J; junction bases unmatched: 10. Germline loops: CDR1 MNHNS, CDR2 SASEGT. The CDR3 spans 18 residues. CDR3 loop: CASSALSTGGYSNQPQHF. The CDR3 DNA sequence: TGTGCCAGCAGTGCTCTGTCGACAGGGGGATATAGCAATCAGCCCCAGCATTTT.

This chain joins TRBV5-1 and TRBJ2-5; D is unclear. This CDR3 has 15 residues. Germline assignment: CDR1 SGHRS and CDR2 YFSETQ. With 0 bases removed from V and 5 bases from J, the gap between germline ends came to 14 bases. The CDR3 DNA sequence: TGCGCCAGCAGCTTGGTGGGCAGGATGGGGGAGACCCAGTACTTC. As protein: CASSLVGRMGETQYF.